This T cell receptor beta chain emerged from a study of shared clonotypes between healthy human individuals. Study-wide context: There were three CD4 naive, three CD4 memory, two CD8 naive and one CD8 memory plates per donor.

Clones were sequenced by immunoSEQ multiplex PCR, and TCRdb holds only the in-frame ones, with some missing. The repertoire consists of over 2 million clones, with under 95% occurring once and the leading ten covering 0.37%. The specimen sequenced was naive CD4+ T cells from PBMCs. Subset reported: CD45RA+ positively selected. This sequence was found in a young man in good health. Some clones in this sample may be carry-over from other donors' samples.

The chain's CDR3 is CASSRGPGDTEAFF. The CDR3 DNA follows: TGTGCCAGCAGCCGGGGTCCCGGGGACACTGAAGCTTTCTTT. The chain couples TRBV9 to TRBJ1-1; D unclear. The CDR3 length is 14 residues. The germline V gene encodes CDR1 SGDLS and CDR2 YYNGEE. Trimming stripped 4 bases from V and 3 bases from J, with 13 bases between.